The present T cell receptor (beta chain) was sequenced within a study of PD-1 blockade in classical Hodgkin lymphoma. Study results and caveats: Nivolumab initiated under 1 year post-ASCT led to patient exclusion.

On this clone itself: Its antigen is still unknown.

Trimming shortened V by 2 bases and J by 6 bases, and 16 bases separated the two germline ends. Looked up from germline, CDR1 is MGHDK and CDR2 is SYGVNS. CDR3 length: 15 residues. Every single patient, without exception, relapsed after autologous stem cell transplantation, and brentuximab vedotin exposure varied. Data came from immunoSEQ multiplex PCR; TCRdb stores just in-frame clones and leaves some out. Here the sample spans tens of thousands of clones, about 77% being singletons. The input for sequencing was peripheral blood mononuclear cells (PBMCs), taken at baseline. V usage is TRBV25-1 and J usage is TRBJ1-2; D is possibly TRBD1 (5 bases). This TCR was sampled from a human donor with classical Hodgkin lymphoma. CDR3 residues: CASSELGRGRNGYTF. CDR3 DNA: TGTGCCAGCAGTGAACTCGGCCGGGGGAGGAATGGCTACACCTTC.